The 16 T cell receptor beta chains reported below all come from one sample, sequenced in a study of blood T cell repertoires in COVID-19. Only in-frame clones appear in the TCRdb table, and some are missing; sequencing was by immunoSEQ multiplex PCR. The sample lists over 250,000 clones; approximately 90% were seen once. Input material: PBMCs or T cells enriched from blood (not recorded which). These receptor sequences come from a woman under 30 who had recovered from COVID-19.

The rearrangement links TRBV4-3 to TRBJ1-2, with 11 bases fitting TRBD1. This CDR3 is built from 17 residues. Per germline, CDR1 LGHNA and CDR2 YSLEER. The ends lost 2 bases at V and 2 bases at J; junction bases unmatched: 7. CDR3 residues: CASSQRTGGAPNYGYTF. The CDR3 bases are TGCGCCAGCAGCCAAAGGACAGGGGGCGCCCCAAACTATGGCTACACCTTC.

The chain's CDR3 is CASSPPSRPGYGYTF. CDR3 nucleotides: TGTGCCAGCAGTCCCCCAAGCCGCCCGGGATATGGCTACACCTTC. The chain joins TRBV28 to TRBJ1-2; D is ambiguous. The CDR3 covers 15 residues. Trimming cost V 5 bases and J 5 bases, with 18 bases left between them. The germline V gene has CDR1 MDHEN and CDR2 SYDVKM.

In this sample, this clone turned up once. The chain carries TRBV28 and TRBJ1-6; 10 bases match TRBD1. The V and J ends lost 5 bases and 10 bases, in that order; junction bases with no gene match: 8. The CDR3 sequence is 15 residues long. Germline assignment: CDR1 MDHEN and CDR2 SYDVKM. Written as DNA, the CDR3 is TGTGCCAGCAGTCAACCGGGACAGGGGTGGTCACCCCTCCACTTT. The encoded protein is CASSQPGQGWSPLHF.

The chain is built from TRBV6-5 and TRBJ1-1; D uncertain. V gave up 6 bases and J gave up 0 bases, with 8 bases separating them. CDR1 is MNHEY, CDR2 SVGAGI, per germline. The CDR3 is made up of 13 amino acids. CDR3 sequence (DNA): TGTGCCAGCAGACAGCCGATGAACACTGAAGCTTTCTTT. Translated: CASRQPMNTEAFF.

The rearrangement joins TRBV9 to TRBJ1-1; no clear D. Germline V CDR1 and CDR2: SGDLS, YYNGEE. V dropped 4 bases and J dropped 1 base, with 5 bases sitting between them. The CDR3 consists of 12 residues. CDR3 sequence: CASSTGNTEAFF. Here the CDR3 DNA reads TGTGCCAGCAGCACCGGGAACACTGAAGCTTTCTTT. The whole variable domain, filled in from reference TRBV9 and TRBJ1-1, reads DSGVTQTPKHLITATGQRVTLRCSPRSGDLSVYWYQQSLDQGLQFLIQYYNGEERAKGNILERFSAQQFPDLHSELNLSSLELGDSALYFCASSTGNTEAFFGQGTRLTVV.

The rearrangement joins TRBV28 to TRBJ1-2, with D maybe TRBD1 (5 bases). Germline V gene sequence: CDR1 MDHEN, CDR2 SYDVKM. CDR3 length equals 16 residues. Trimming removed 6 bases at V and 1 base at J, with 18 bases between. The CDR3 protein is CASRLGPRLLNYGYTF. The CDR3 coding sequence is TGTGCCAGCAGGTTGGGGCCACGGCTTCTTAACTATGGCTACACCTTC.

The chain combines TRBV15 with TRBJ1-4; 7 bases are a match to TRBD1. V was clipped by 5 bases and J by 0 bases; unmatched bases: 3. CDR3 size: 15 residues. Germline CDR1 LNHNV, CDR2 YYDKDF (reference sequence). This CDR3 reads CATSEGQATNEKLFF. The CDR3 DNA is TGTGCCACCAGCGAAGGACAGGCAACTAATGAAAAACTGTTTTTT.

This rearrangement joins TRBV4-2 to TRBJ2-3, with 9 bases lining up with TRBD2. The germline V gene has CDR1 LGHNA and CDR2 YNFKEQ. The CDR3 loop spans 16 amino acids. V dropped 0 bases and J dropped 5; count of bases not matched to a gene: 6. CDR3 loop: CASSQDLGLAGDTQYF. The CDR3 coding sequence is TGTGCCAGCAGCCAAGATTTGGGACTAGCAGGAGATACGCAGTATTTT.

This chain connects TRBV9 to TRBJ2-1, with TRBD2 as a possible D gene (6 bases). The germline V and J ends were trimmed by 4 bases and 7 bases, with 18 bases remaining between them. The CDR3 runs to 15 residues. Per the germline V gene, CDR1 is SGDLS and CDR2 is YYNGEE. The CDR3 is CASSLGRVSGNEQFF. The CDR3, as DNA: TGTGCCAGCAGCCTGGGAAGGGTTAGCGGTAATGAGCAGTTCTTC.

The genes are TRBV14 and TRBJ1-1, with 7 bases matching TRBD1. V shed 2 bases, J shed 6 bases, and the junction held 6 bases outside the gene matches. Germline-derived CDR1 and CDR2 are SGHDN and FVKESK. The CDR3 loop spans 14 amino acids. The CDR3: CASSQLTGISEAFF. DNA of the CDR3: TGTGCCAGCAGCCAATTGACAGGGATCTCTGAAGCTTTCTTT.

The chain employs TRBV9 and TRBJ2-6, with D perhaps matching TRBD1 (5 bases). V lost 0 bases to trimming and J lost 4 bases, with 11 bases between them. Per the germline V gene, CDR1 is SGDLS and CDR2 is YYNGEE. The CDR3 has 16 residues. The CDR3, as DNA: TGTGCCAGCAGCGTAGGGGAAGGGGCAGGGGCCAACGTCCTGACTTTC. Its protein is CASSVGEGAGANVLTF.

The V gene is TRBV9, the J gene TRBJ2-7, with TRBD2 matching over 10 bases. The CDR3 has 15 amino acids. J lost 0 bases, V lost 0 bases, and 0 bases had no gene match. CDR1 and CDR2 from the germline V gene are SGDLS and YYNGEE. CDR3 in amino acids: CASSVGLAGSYEQYF. The CDR3, as DNA: TGTGCCAGCAGCGTAGGACTAGCGGGCTCCTACGAGCAGTACTTC.

V usage is TRBV20-1 and J usage is TRBJ1-2, with D unresolved. Trimming stripped 3 bases from V and 5 bases from J, with 10 bases between. The CDR3 contains 12 residues. Germline-derived CDR1 and CDR2 are DFQATT and SNEGSKA (reference sequence). The CDR3 loop reads CSASGTAYGYTF. The CDR3 bases are TGCAGTGCTAGTGGAACTGCATATGGCTACACCTTC.

The chain employs TRBV28 and TRBJ1-2; 9 bases are a match to TRBD1. Losses at the gene ends were 3 bases for V and 5 bases for J; bases not matched to a gene: 19. The CDR3 runs 19 residues. Germline assignment: CDR1 MDHEN and CDR2 SYDVKM. The CDR3 spells CASSFPPYVQGASKYGYTF. Here the CDR3 DNA reads TGTGCCAGCAGTTTTCCGCCTTATGTACAGGGGGCGAGTAAATATGGCTACACCTTC.

In its sample, this clone ranks as medium-sized. The rearrangement joins TRBV12-3 or TRBV12-4 to TRBJ1-5; possibly TRBD1 for D (5 bases). There are 12 residues in the CDR3. V was cut by 3 bases and J by 10 bases, with 10 bases left in between. CDR3 protein: CASSFGGGPQHF. The CDR3, as DNA: TGTGCCAGCAGTTTCGGGGGAGGTCCCCAGCATTTT.

This clone appeared a few times. V usage is TRBV2 and J usage is TRBJ1-4; D remains ambiguous. Trimming took 7 bases from V and 0 from J, leaving 15 bases between them. The germline V gene encodes CDR1 SNHLY and CDR2 FYNNEI. The CDR3 is 16 amino acids. CDR3: CASKEQPLSTNEKLFF. The CDR3, as DNA: TGTGCCAGCAAGGAACAGCCACTTTCAACTAATGAAAAACTGTTTTTT. The full variable domain, in which reference TRBV2 and TRBJ1-4 provide the parts outside the CDR3, is EPEVTQTPSHQVTQMGQEVILRCVPISNHLYFYWYRQILGQKVEFLVSFYNNEISEKSEIFDDQFSVERPDGSNFTLKIRSTKLEDSAMYFCASKEQPLSTNEKLFFGSGTQLSVL.